These T cell receptor beta chains were read from a single sample in a study of patients and donors after allogeneic stem cell transplantation. TCRdb processed the RT-PCR reads anew with MiXCR; each CDR3 protein has one entry. The sample has some 11,000 distinct CDR3 sequences; 20% to 25% are singletons. The sample comprised blood, either unsorted or a sorted T cell fraction (not recorded which). The receptors were sampled from a human donor who was either an allogeneic HSCT recipient or a stem cell or donor lymphocyte infusion donor (not recorded which). It is not recorded whose cells these are; they may come from a transplant donor. Both conserved end residues are part of each CDR3. D genes are given only for firm matches.

>13|-|TRBJ1-2|TRBV12-3/TRBV12-4
CASSFRQPTGYTF
>12|-|TRBJ2-3|TRBV7-6
CASSFRGDTQYF
>15|-|TRBJ1-1|TRBV12-3/TRBV12-4
CASSLLTGPNSEAFF
>15|TRBD1|TRBJ1-1|TRBV29-1
CSGRTGTGGNTEAFF
>16|TRBD2|TRBJ2-3|TRBV7-3
CASSETLAGGTDTQYF
>13|-|TRBJ1-2|TRBV25-1
CASSLGTHYGYTF
>15|-|TRBJ2-3|TRBV18
CASSPPGGSTDTQYF
>13|TRBD1|TRBJ1-1|TRBV10-3
CATQGQGGTEAFF
>12|-|TRBJ2-2|TRBV12-2
CASLSGEMELFF
>18|TRBD2|TRBJ2-6|TRBV18
CASSPSAGGNSGANVLTF
>13|TRBD1|TRBJ1-5|TRBV20-1
CSARTGGYHPQHF